This is a list of T cell receptor beta chains from one sample in a study of spatial heterogeneity in lung cancer. TCRdb re-called the 5' RACE reads with MiXCR, one entry per CDR3 protein. This table has about 94,000 distinct CDR3 sequences, approximately 19% appearing once. The sample in question was PBMCs, obtained at follow-up. The receptors here all came from a male donor with early-stage non-small cell lung cancer. CDR3s include the opening cysteine and the closing phenylalanine or tryptophan. A D gene is named only where the DNA matches it firmly. For some rows the clone size is stated as once, few or many, or as a class when expanded; others skip it.

j_gene,d_gene,abundance,v_gene,CDR3aa,CDR3nt
TRBJ2-3,NA,few,TRBV3-1,CASTSQGGEGQYF,TGTGCCAGCACCTCACAGGGGGGGGAGGGCCAGTATTTT
TRBJ2-5,TRBD2,many,TRBV19,CASRISGEETQYF,TGTGCCAGTAGGATTAGCGGGGAAGAGACCCAGTACTTC
TRBJ2-7,NA,NA,TRBV5-1,CASSPRQEKLSYEQYF,TGCGCCAGCAGCCCCCGACAGGAAAAGCTTTCCTACGAGCAGTACTTC
TRBJ2-6,TRBD1,NA,TRBV19,CASSSQPGTVSGANVLTF,TGTGCCAGTAGTTCGCAACCGGGGACAGTCTCTGGGGCCAACGTCCTGACTTTC
TRBJ2-1,NA,NA,TRBV27,CASKGYYNEQFF,TGTGCCAGCAAAGGGTACTACAATGAGCAGTTCTTC
TRBJ1-1,TRBD1,few,TRBV6-5,CASRVKAQGANTEAFF,TGTGCCAGCAGAGTTAAGGCCCAGGGGGCGAACACTGAAGCTTTCTTT
TRBJ2-7,TRBD2,NA,TRBV20-1,CSARASGRAAIHEQYF,TGCAGTGCTAGGGCTAGCGGGAGGGCAGCGATCCACGAGCAGTACTTC
TRBJ2-1,NA,few,TRBV3-1,CASSHRTASSYNEQFF,TGTGCCAGCAGCCACCGGACAGCGAGCTCCTACAATGAGCAGTTCTTC
TRBJ2-2,NA,NA,TRBV5-1,CASSPITPGELFF,TGCGCCAGCAGCCCCATTACCCCCGGGGAGCTGTTTTTT
TRBJ1-6,NA,NA,TRBV25-1,CASRGGYNSPLHF,TGTGCCAGCAGGGGGGGGTATAATTCACCCCTCCACTTT
TRBJ1-5,TRBD1,NA,TRBV7-9,CASSRTGGDQPQHF,TGTGCCAGCAGTCGGACAGGGGGCGATCAGCCCCAGCATTTT
TRBJ2-6,NA,few,TRBV14,CASSHGGYSGANVLTF,TGTGCCAGCAGCCATGGGGGCTACTCTGGGGCCAACGTCCTGACTTTC
TRBJ2-3,NA,NA,TRBV25-1,CASSEISDSQYF,TGTGCCAGCAGTGAAATTAGCGATTCGCAGTATTTT
TRBJ2-7,NA,many,TRBV20-1,CSALTSSYEQYF,TGCAGTGCTCTGACTAGCTCCTACGAGCAGTACTTC
TRBJ2-1,TRBD1,few,TRBV11-3,CASSSDRGVSSYNEQFF,TGTGCCAGCAGCTCAGACAGGGGAGTAAGCTCCTACAATGAGCAGTTCTTC
TRBJ2-6,NA,many,TRBV27,CASSPLTYSGANVLTF,TGTGCCAGCAGCCCCTTGACCTACTCTGGGGCCAACGTCCTGACTTTC
TRBJ2-4,TRBD1,NA,TRBV7-9,CASSSLDRGRKNIQYF,TGTGCCAGCAGCTCCTTGGACAGGGGGCGGAAAAACATTCAGTACTTC
TRBJ1-3,TRBD1,few,TRBV20-1,CSASRGTAGNTIYF,TGCAGTGCTAGTAGGGGGACAGCTGGAAACACCATATATTTT
TRBJ2-1,NA,few,TRBV15,CATRRGSGYNEQFF,TGTGCCACCAGGAGGGGTTCTGGCTACAATGAGCAGTTCTTC
TRBJ2-2,TRBD1,many,TRBV11-1,CASVTGTENTGELFF,TGTGCCAGCGTCACCGGGACAGAAAACACCGGGGAGCTGTTTTTT
TRBJ2-4,NA,few,TRBV20-1,CSANRGGDIQYF,TGCAGTGCTAACAGGGGAGGAGACATTCAGTACTTC
TRBJ2-3,NA,few,TRBV9,CASSVGGSRPDTQYF,TGTGCCAGCAGCGTAGGAGGGTCGAGACCAGATACGCAGTATTTT
TRBJ1-1,NA,many,TRBV20-1,CSARGLQIAEAFF,TGCAGTGCTAGAGGGTTACAAATAGCTGAAGCTTTCTTT
TRBJ2-5,TRBD1,once,TRBV14,CASSQVRGLETQYF,TGTGCCAGCAGCCAGGTCAGGGGGCTAGAGACCCAGTACTTC
TRBJ1-2,NA,NA,TRBV20-1,CSASKGKVDGYTF,TGCAGTGCCTCGAAGGGGAAAGTGGATGGCTACACCTTC
TRBJ2-4,NA,NA,TRBV7-9,CASSETGGLLGNIQYF,TGTGCCAGCAGCGAGACCGGGGGGCTGTTGGGAAACATTCAGTACTTC
TRBJ2-2,NA,few,TRBV19,CASSRGSNTGELFF,TGTGCCAGTAGTAGGGGGTCGAACACCGGGGAGCTGTTTTTT
TRBJ2-5,NA,NA,TRBV20-1,CSASGKETQYF,TGCAGTGCTAGCGGTAAAGAGACCCAGTACTTC
TRBJ2-2,TRBD1,NA,TRBV7-2,CASSKNTGGTGELFF,TGTGCCAGCAGCAAAAATACAGGGGGCACCGGGGAGCTGTTTTTT
TRBJ2-3,NA,NA,TRBV6-5,CASSYSRGDTQYF,TGTGCCAGCAGTTATTCGAGGGGGGATACGCAGTATTTT
TRBJ2-7,NA,NA,TRBV5-1,CASSLDSGQWSEQYF,TGCGCCAGCAGCTTGGATTCCGGACAGTGGTCTGAGCAGTACTTC
TRBJ1-2,TRBD1,few,TRBV30,CAWSVHRGYGYTF,TGTGCCTGGAGTGTTCACAGGGGTTATGGCTACACCTTC
TRBJ2-1,TRBD2,few,TRBV3-1,CASSRAGGTYNEQFF,TGTGCCAGCAGCCGGGCGGGGGGGACCTACAATGAGCAGTTCTTC
TRBJ2-2,NA,few,TRBV27,CATQSGGSGGELFF,TGTGCCACCCAGTCGGGTGGGAGCGGCGGGGAGCTGTTTTTT
TRBJ1-5,NA,NA,TRBV19,CASSMDRTAVRGQPQHF,TGTGCCAGTAGTATGGACCGGACAGCCGTTCGGGGGCAGCCCCAGCATTTT
TRBJ2-7,TRBD2,NA,TRBV20-1,CSAIGGLAVSYEQYF,TGCAGTGCAATTGGGGGACTAGCGGTTTCCTACGAGCAGTACTTC
TRBJ2-1,NA,NA,TRBV12-5,CASGLVPQPNNEQFF,TGTGCTAGTGGTTTGGTACCACAGCCCAACAATGAGCAGTTCTTC
TRBJ2-4,NA,NA,TRBV12-3/TRBV12-4,CASSTGTWNIQYF,TGTGCCAGCAGTACAGGGACGTGGAACATTCAGTACTTC
TRBJ2-2,NA,once,TRBV5-1,CASSLGGRRIVTGELFF,TGCGCCAGCAGCTTGGGTGGGCGCAGAATTGTCACCGGGGAGCTGTTTTTT
TRBJ2-2,TRBD1,few,TRBV29-1,CSSRTGPGELFF,TGCAGTTCCAGGACAGGGCCCGGGGAGCTGTTTTTT
TRBJ1-6,TRBD1,few,TRBV7-8,CASSVQGGGSPLHF,TGTGCCAGCAGCGTACAGGGGGGTGGTTCACCCCTCCACTTT
TRBJ2-3,TRBD1,NA,TRBV7-2,CASSRSGTGTDTQYF,TGTGCCAGCAGCCGTTCCGGGACAGGCACAGATACGCAGTATTTT
TRBJ2-3,NA,few,TRBV2,CASSLTNPETDTQYF,TGTGCCAGCAGCCTGACTAACCCCGAAACAGATACGCAGTATTTT
TRBJ1-5,NA,few,TRBV20-1,CSAMQGSSNQPQHF,TGCAGTGCAATGCAGGGTTCTAGCAATCAGCCCCAGCATTTT
TRBJ1-6,NA,NA,TRBV14,CASSMVLNSPLHF,TGTGCCAGCAGCATGGTTTTGAATTCACCCCTCCACTTT
TRBJ2-1,NA,NA,TRBV18,CASSPTLGEQFF,TGTGCCAGCTCACCGACCCTCGGGGAGCAGTTCTTC
TRBJ2-7,TRBD2,few,TRBV20-1,CSARSDGLAGLEQYF,TGCAGTGCTAGATCCGACGGGCTAGCGGGACTCGAGCAGTACTTC
TRBJ2-3,TRBD2,NA,TRBV7-6,CASSLAWTRDTDTQYF,TGTGCCAGCAGCTTAGCCTGGACTAGGGACACAGATACGCAGTATTTT
TRBJ2-2,NA,NA,TRBV9,CASSVGASYTGELFF,TGTGCCAGCAGCGTAGGTGCTAGCTACACCGGGGAGCTGTTTTTT
TRBJ2-6,NA,few,TRBV7-7,CASSPRESSGANVLTF,TGTGCCAGCAGCCCAAGAGAGAGCTCTGGGGCCAACGTCCTGACTTTC